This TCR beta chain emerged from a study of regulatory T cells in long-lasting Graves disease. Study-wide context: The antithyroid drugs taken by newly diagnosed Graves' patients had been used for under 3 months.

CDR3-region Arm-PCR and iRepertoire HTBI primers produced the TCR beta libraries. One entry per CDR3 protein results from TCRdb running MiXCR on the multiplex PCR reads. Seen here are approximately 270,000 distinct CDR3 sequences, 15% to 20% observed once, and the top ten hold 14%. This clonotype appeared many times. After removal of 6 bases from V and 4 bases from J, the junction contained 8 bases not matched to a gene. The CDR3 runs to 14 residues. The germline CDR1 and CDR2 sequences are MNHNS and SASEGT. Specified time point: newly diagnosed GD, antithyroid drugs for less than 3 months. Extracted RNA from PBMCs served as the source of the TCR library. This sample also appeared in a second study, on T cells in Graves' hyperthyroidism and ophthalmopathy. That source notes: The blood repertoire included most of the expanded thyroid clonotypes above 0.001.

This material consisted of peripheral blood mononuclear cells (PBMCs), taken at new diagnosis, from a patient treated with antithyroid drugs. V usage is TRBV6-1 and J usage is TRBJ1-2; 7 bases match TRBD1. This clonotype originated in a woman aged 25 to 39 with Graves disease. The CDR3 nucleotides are TGTGCCAGCAGCTATGACAGGGTCGGCTATGGCTACACCTTC. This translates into CASSYDRVGYGYTF.